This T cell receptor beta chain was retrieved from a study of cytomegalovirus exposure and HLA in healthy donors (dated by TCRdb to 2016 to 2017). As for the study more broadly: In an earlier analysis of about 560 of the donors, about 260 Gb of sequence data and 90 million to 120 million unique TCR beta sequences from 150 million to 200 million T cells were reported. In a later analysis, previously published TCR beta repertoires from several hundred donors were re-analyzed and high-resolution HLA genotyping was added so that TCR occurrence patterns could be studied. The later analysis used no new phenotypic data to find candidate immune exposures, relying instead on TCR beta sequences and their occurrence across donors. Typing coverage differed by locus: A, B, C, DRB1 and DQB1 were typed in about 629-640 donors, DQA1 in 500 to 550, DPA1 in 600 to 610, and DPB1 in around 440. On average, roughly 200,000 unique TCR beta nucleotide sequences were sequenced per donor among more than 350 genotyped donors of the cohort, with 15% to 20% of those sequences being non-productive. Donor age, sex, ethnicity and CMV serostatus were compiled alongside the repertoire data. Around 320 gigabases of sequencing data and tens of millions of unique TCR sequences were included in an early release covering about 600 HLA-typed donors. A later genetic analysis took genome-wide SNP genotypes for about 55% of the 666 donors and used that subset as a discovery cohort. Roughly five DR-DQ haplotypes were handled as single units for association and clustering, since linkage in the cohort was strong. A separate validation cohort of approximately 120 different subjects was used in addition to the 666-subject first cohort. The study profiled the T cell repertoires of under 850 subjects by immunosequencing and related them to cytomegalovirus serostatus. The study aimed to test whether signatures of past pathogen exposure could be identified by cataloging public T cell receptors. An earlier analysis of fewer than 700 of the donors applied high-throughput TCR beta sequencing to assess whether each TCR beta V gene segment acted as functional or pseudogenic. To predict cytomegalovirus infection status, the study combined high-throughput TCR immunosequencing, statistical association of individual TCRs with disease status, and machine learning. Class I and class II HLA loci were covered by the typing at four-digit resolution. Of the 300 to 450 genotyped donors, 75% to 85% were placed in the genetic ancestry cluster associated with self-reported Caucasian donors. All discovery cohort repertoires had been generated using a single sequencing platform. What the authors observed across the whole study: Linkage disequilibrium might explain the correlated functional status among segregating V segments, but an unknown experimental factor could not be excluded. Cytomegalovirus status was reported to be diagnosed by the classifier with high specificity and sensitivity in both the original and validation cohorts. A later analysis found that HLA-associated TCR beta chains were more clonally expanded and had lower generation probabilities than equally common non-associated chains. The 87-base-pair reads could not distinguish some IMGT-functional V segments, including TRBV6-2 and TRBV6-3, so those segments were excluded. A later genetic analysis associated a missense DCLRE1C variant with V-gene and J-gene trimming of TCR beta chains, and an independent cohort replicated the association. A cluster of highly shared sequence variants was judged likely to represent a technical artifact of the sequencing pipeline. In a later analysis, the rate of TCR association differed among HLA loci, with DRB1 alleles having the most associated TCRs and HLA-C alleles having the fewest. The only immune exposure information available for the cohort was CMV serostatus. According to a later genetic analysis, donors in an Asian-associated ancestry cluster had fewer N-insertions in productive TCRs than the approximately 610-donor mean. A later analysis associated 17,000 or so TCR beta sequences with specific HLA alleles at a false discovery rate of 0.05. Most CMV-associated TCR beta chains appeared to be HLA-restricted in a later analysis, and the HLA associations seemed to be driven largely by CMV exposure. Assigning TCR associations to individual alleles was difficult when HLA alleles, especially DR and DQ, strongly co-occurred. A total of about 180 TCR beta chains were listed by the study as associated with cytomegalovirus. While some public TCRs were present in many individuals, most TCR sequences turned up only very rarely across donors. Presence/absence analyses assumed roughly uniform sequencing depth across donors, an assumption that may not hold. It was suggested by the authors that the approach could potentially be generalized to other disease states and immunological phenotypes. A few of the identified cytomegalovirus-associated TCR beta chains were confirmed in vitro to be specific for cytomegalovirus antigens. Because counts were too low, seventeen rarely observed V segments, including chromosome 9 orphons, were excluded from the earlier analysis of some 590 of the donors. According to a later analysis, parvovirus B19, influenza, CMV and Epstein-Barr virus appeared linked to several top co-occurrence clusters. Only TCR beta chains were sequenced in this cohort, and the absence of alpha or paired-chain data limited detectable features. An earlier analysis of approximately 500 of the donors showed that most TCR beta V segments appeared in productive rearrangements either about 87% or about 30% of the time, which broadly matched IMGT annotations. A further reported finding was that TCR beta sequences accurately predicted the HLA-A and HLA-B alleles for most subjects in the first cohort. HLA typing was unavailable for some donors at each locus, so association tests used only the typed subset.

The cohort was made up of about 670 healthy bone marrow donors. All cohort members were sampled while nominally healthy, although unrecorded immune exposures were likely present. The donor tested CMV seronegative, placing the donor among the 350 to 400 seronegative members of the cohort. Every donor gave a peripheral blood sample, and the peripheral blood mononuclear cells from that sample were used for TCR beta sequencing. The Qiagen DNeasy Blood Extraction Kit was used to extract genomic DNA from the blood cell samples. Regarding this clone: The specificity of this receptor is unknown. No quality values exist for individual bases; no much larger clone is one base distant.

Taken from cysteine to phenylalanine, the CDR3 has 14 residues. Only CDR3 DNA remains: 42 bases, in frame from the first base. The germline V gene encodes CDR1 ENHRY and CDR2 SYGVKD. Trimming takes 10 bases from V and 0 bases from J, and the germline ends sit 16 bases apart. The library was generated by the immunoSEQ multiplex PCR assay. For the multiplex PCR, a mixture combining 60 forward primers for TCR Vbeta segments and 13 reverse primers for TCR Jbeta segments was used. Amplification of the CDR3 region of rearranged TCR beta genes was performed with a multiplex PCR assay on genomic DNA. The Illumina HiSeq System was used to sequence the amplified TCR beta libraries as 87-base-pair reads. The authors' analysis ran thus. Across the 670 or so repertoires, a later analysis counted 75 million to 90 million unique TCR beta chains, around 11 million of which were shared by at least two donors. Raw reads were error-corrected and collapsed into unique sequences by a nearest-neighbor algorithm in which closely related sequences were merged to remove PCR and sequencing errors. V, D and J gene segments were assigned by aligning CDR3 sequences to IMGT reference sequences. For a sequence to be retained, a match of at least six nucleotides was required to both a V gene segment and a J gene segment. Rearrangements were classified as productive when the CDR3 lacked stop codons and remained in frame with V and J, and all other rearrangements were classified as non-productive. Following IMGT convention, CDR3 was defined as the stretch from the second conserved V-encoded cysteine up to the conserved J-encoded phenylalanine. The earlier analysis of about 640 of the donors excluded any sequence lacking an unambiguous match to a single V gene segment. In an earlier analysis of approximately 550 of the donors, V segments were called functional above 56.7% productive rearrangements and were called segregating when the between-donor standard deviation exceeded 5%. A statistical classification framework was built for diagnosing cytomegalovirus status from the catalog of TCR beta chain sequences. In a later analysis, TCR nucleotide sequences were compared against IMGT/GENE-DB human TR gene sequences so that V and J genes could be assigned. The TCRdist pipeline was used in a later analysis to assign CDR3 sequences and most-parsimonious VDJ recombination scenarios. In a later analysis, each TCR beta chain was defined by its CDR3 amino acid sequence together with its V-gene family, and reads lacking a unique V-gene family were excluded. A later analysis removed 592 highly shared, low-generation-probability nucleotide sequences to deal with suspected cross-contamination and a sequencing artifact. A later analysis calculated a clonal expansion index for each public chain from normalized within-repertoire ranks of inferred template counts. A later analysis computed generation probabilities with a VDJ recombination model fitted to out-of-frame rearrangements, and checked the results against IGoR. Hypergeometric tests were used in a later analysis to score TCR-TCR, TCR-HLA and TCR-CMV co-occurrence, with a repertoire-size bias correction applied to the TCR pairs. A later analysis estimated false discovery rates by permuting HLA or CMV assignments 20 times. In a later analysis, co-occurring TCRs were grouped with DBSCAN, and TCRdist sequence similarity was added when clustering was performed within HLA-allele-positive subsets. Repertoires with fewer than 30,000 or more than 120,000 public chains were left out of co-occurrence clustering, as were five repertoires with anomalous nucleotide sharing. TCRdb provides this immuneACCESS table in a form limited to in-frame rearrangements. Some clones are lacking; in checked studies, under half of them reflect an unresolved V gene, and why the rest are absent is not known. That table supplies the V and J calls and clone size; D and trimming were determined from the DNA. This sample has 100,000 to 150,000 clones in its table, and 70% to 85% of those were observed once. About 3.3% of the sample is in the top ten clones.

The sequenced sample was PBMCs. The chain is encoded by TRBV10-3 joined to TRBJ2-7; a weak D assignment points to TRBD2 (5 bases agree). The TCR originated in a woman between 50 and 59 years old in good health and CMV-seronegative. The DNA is TGTGCCACCACTCAGGCGGGCGACTCCTACGAGCAGTACTTC. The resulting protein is CATTQAGDSYEQYF.